One and the same sample provided the 32 T cell receptor beta chains below, sequenced in a study of quantifying T cell responses using KT2 cells. The wider study: TCR alpha and beta constant-region primers primed reverse transcription of RNA.

Each cDNA got a UMI-containing oligo ligated at its 3' end. The first PCR ran 4 to 5 cycles with an equimolar RC1.1 and RC1.2 beta primer mix. TCRdb analysed the UMI-ligation and nested PCR reads with MiXCR anew, one entry per CDR3 protein. The data show 60,000 or so distinct CDR3 sequences, more than 9% seen once. Specimen: PBMCs spiked with cells of the T cell clone KT2. Source of these receptors: a human donor.

This clonotype was detected a few times. The chain has TRBV15 and TRBJ2-1; D gene uncertain. Germline values: CDR1 LNHNV, CDR2 YYDKDF (reference sequence). Trimming took 0 bases from V and 10 from J, leaving 13 bases between them. The CDR3 extends over 14 amino acids. DNA of the CDR3: TGTGCCACCAGCAGAGATTTAGGGCCGAGGGAGCAGTTCTTC. It yields the protein CATSRDLGPREQFF.

This clonotype was observed at least ten times. This chain connects TRBV4-1 to TRBJ2-7; 10 bases fit TRBD2. The CDR3 totals 17 residues. V lost 1 base, J lost 3 bases, and 9 bases stayed unmatched. In germline, CDR1 is MGHRA, CDR2 YSYEKL. This CDR3 is CASSQGLLAGPYYEQYF. CDR3 coding DNA: TGCGCCAGCAGCCAAGGGCTACTAGCGGGGCCTTACTACGAGCAGTACTTC.

V gene TRBV7-2 combines with J gene TRBJ2-1; no clear D gene. The CDR3 contains 13 residues. Trimming stripped 2 bases from V and 7 bases from J, with 9 bases between. CDR1 is SGHTA, CDR2 FQGNSA, per germline. The CDR3, as DNA: TGTGCCAGCAGCTTACGTAGATGGAATGAGCAGTTCTTC. Amino acid sequence: CASSLRRWNEQFF.

This clonotype was counted many times. J is TRBJ2-3 and V is TRBV6-5; D gene ambiguous. The ends were cut back, 6 bases at V and 3 bases at J, with 22 bases in the middle. CDR3 length equals 17 residues. Germline V lookup: CDR1 MNHEY, CDR2 SVGAGI. In DNA form, the CDR3 reads TGTGCCAGCAGACATGGGATTCCGTTTAGGGCTACAGATACGCAGTATTTT. Protein: CASRHGIPFRATDTQYF.

This clonotype was seen a handful of times. V is TRBV6-2 or TRBV6-3 and J is TRBJ2-4; D is undetermined. The CDR3 is 15 amino acids. Looked up from germline, CDR1 is MNHEY and CDR2 is SVGEGT. Trimming took off 6 bases at V and 0 bases at J, with 12 bases between the two ends. The CDR3 DNA follows: TGTGCCAGCAGAAAGCCCGAGGTAGCCAAAAACATTCAGTACTTC. Translation: CASRKPEVAKNIQYF.

This clonotype was observed a few times. The chain links TRBV23-1 to TRBJ2-7, with TRBD1 matching 7 bases. TRBV23-1 is identified as an open reading frame with a role that is uncertain. The V segment lost 0 bases and the J segment 3 bases; nucleotides outside the gene matches: 11. This CDR3 is built from 17 residues. The CDR3 DNA reads as TGCGCCAGCAGTCAATCGGAGACAGGGCCCACTGACTACGAGCAGTACTTC. This sequence encodes CASSQSETGPTDYEQYF.

The chain couples TRBV12-3 or TRBV12-4 to TRBJ1-5; D remains unclear. The germline V and J ends were trimmed by 6 bases and 9 bases, with 12 bases remaining between them. CDR3 length equals 12 residues. In DNA form, the CDR3 reads TGTGCCAGCAGAGGCCCAGCGGGGCCCCAGCATTTT. This sequence encodes CASRGPAGPQHF.

Of note for this clonotype: The conserved phenylalanine or tryptophan normally closing the CDR3 is absent here, so this likely arose from a read error. The rearrangement uses TRBV12-3 or TRBV12-4 and TRBJ1-1; no definite D call. The CDR3 covers 19 residues. Between the trimmed V and J ends, which lost 6 bases and 3 bases, there was a span of 29 bases. This chain's CDR3 is CASSLPGEWWVHHDTEAFL. The CDR3 nucleotides read TGTGCCAGCAGCCTGCCGGGTGAGTGGTGGGTTCACCATGACACTGAAGCTTTCCTT.

In this sample, this clonotype turned up many times. V is TRBV20-1 and J is TRBJ2-7; D could derive from TRBD1 or TRBD2 (6 bases each). With 6 bases removed from V and 2 bases from J, the gap between germline ends came to 17 bases. Germline V lookup: CDR1 DFQATT, CDR2 SNEGSKA (reference sequence). This CDR3 is built from 14 residues. CDR3 protein: CSAEGGSSPYEQYF. The CDR3 bases are TGCAGTGCCGAGGGGGGTAGTTCCCCCTACGAGCAGTACTTC.

This clonotype was found a few times. This rearrangement joins TRBV7-9 to TRBJ2-7; TRBD2 matches at 7 bases. Germline V gene lookup returns CDR1 SEHNR and CDR2 FQNEAQ (reference sequence). The CDR3 spans 14 residues. V lost 4 bases, J lost 3 bases, and 6 bases stayed unmatched. The CDR3 coding sequence is TGTGCCAGCAGCTCCGGACTAGGTATCTACGAGCAGTACTTC. Translating it yields CASSSGLGIYEQYF.

This clonotype was recorded a few times. V usage is TRBV6-1 and J usage is TRBJ2-3; D unresolved. The CDR3 is 12 residues long. Germline CDR1 is MNHNS and CDR2 is SASEGT. V lost 6 bases and J lost 5, with 9 bases in between. CDR3 sequence: CASSHSRDTQYF. CDR3 nucleotides: TGTGCCAGCAGCCACTCAAGAGATACGCAGTATTTT.

This clonotype turned up a few times. The genes are TRBV5-1 and TRBJ2-5; 10 bases are a match to TRBD1. Germline CDR1 and CDR2: SGHRS and YFSETQ. The J segment lost 1 base and the V segment lost 3 bases, leaving 6 bases of the junction unmatched. The CDR3 is made up of 16 amino acids. The CDR3 bases are TGCGCCAGCAGCTCCCGGGACAGGGGTCCCCAAGAGACCCAGTACTTC. It yields the protein CASSSRDRGPQETQYF.

There are a few counts of this clonotype. The chain combines TRBV5-1 with TRBJ1-1; weak D call: TRBD1 (5 bases). From germline, CDR1 is SGHRS and CDR2 YFSETQ. The CDR3 is made up of 15 amino acids. V was cut by 1 base and J by 0 bases, with 10 bases left in between. The CDR3 is CASSLSGTMNTEAFF. Here the CDR3 DNA reads TGCGCCAGCAGCTTGTCAGGGACCATGAACACTGAAGCTTTCTTT.

This clonotype has a handful of counts. The rearrangement joins TRBV4-1 to TRBJ2-3; TRBD2 agrees at 8 bases. The CDR3 length is 17 residues. With V trimmed by 0 bases and J by 7 bases, 12 bases remained unmatched. From germline, CDR1 is MGHRA and CDR2 YSYEKL. This chain's CDR3 is CASSQDPARGGRNTQYF. The DNA of the CDR3 is TGCGCCAGCAGCCAAGATCCGGCACGGGGGGGGCGAAATACGCAGTATTTT.

This clonotype was detected once. This sequence may be a read error, since a much larger clone differs from it by one base. The chain couples TRBV29-1 to TRBJ2-2; possible D gene TRBD2, 7 bases. The CDR3 has 14 residues. Germline lookup yields CDR1 SQVTM and CDR2 ANQGSEA. The CDR3 DNA is TGCGGCGTCGGGGGGCTATCCGGGATCGAGGAGCTGTTTTTT. It yields the protein CGVGGLSGIEELFF.

This chain uses TRBV30 with TRBJ1-2; D possibly corresponds to TRBD1 (6 bases). CDR1 and CDR2 (germline): GTSNPN, SVGIG (reference sequence). The CDR3 is 12 amino acids. V lost 2 bases and J lost 8, with 12 bases in between. The CDR3 DNA reads TGTGCCTGGAGTACCCGAACAGGGGGCTACACCTTC. Translation gives CAWSTRTGGYTF.

This clonotype showed up many times. The V gene is TRBV20-1, the J gene TRBJ2-1; a weak D match, TRBD1 (6 bases). V lost 3 bases and J 6 bases, leaving 12 bases between the germline ends. The germline gives CDR1 DFQATT, CDR2 SNEGSKA (reference sequence). The CDR3 totals 13 residues. CDR3 nucleotides: TGCAGTGCTAGGACACTAGGGGGCAATGAGCAGTTCTTC. Residues: CSARTLGGNEQFF.

This clonotype was recorded many times. V is TRBV20-1 and J is TRBJ2-3, with no clear D. The CDR3 runs 13 residues. Germline V gene data show CDR1 as DFQATT and CDR2 as SNEGSKA (reference sequence). Trimming left V 3 bases short and J 0 bases short, with 7 bases between. The CDR3 loop is CSASFRSTDTQYF. The CDR3, as DNA: TGCAGTGCTAGTTTCCGCAGCACAGATACGCAGTATTTT.

The genes are TRBV9 and TRBJ2-3, with TRBD2 matching over 7 bases. V lost 3 bases and J lost 0; bases outside the gene matches: 4. The CDR3 runs to 15 residues. CDR1 is SGDLS, CDR2 YYNGEE, per germline. The CDR3 region is CASSASGSSTDTQYF. Here the CDR3 DNA reads TGTGCCAGCAGCGCTAGCGGATCTAGCACAGATACGCAGTATTTT.

This clonotype came up a few times. The rearrangement joins TRBV20-1 to TRBJ2-7; a weak D match, TRBD1 (6 bases). The CDR3 totals 14 residues. The germline V and J ends were trimmed by 0 bases and 3 bases, with 12 bases remaining between them. Germline CDR1 is DFQATT and CDR2 is SNEGSKA (reference sequence). The CDR3 sequence: CSARDRAGDYEQYF. For the CDR3, the DNA is TGCAGTGCTAGAGATCGGGCAGGGGACTACGAGCAGTACTTC.

This clonotype was found a few times. This chain connects TRBV5-5 to TRBJ2-1, with D possibly being TRBD2 (6 bases). With 0 bases removed from V and 9 bases from J, the gap between germline ends came to 10 bases. Germline V gives CDR1 SGHKS, CDR2 YYEKEE (reference sequence). CDR3 length equals 13 residues. The CDR3 coding sequence is TGTGCCAGCAGCTTGGCCGGGAGCAGTGAGCAGTTCTTC. The encoded protein is CASSLAGSSEQFF. The full variable domain, rest sourced from reference TRBV5-5 and TRBJ2-1, is DAGVTQSPTHLIKTRGQQVTLRCSPISGHKSVSWYQQVLGQGPQFIFQYYEKEERGRGNFPDRFSARQFPNYSSELNVNALLLGDSALYLCASSLAGSSEQFFGPGTRLTVL.

The chain employs TRBV3-2 and TRBJ1-1. TRBV3-2 is noted as a pseudogene. The CDR3 runs to 15 residues. The CDR3 protein is CASSRDGCLNTEAFF. CDR3 in DNA: TGTGCCAGCAGCAGGGACGGCTGCCTGAACACTGAAGCTTTCTTT.

At least ten counts were recorded for this clonotype. CDR3 sequence (DNA): TGCAGTGCCCCCTTACAGGGAGGCTCCTACAATGAGCAGTTCTTC. It codes for CSAPLQGGSYNEQFF. The gene calls are TRBV20-1 and TRBJ2-1; either TRBD1 or TRBD2 may fit D (6 bases each). The germline gives CDR1 DFQATT, CDR2 SNEGSKA (reference sequence). V shed 6 bases and J shed 0 bases, with 15 bases lying between them. This CDR3 has 15 residues.

The chain employs TRBV7-2 and TRBJ2-7; TRBD2 matches 7 bases. Losses at the gene ends were 3 bases for V and 2 bases for J; bases not matched to a gene: 4. CDR1 and CDR2 (germline): SGHTA, FQGNSA. The CDR3 sequence is 14 residues long. The CDR3: CASSFAGEAYEQYF. CDR3 nucleotide sequence: TGTGCCAGCAGCTTCGCGGGAGAAGCCTACGAGCAGTACTTC. The full variable domain, with the rest looked up from reference TRBV7-2 and TRBJ2-7, is GAGVSQSPSNKVTEKGKDVELRCDPISGHTALYWYRQSLGQGLEFLIYFQGNSAPDKSGLPSDRFSAERTGGSVSTLTIQRTQQEDSAVYLCASSFAGEAYEQYFGPGTRLTVT.

The chain is built from TRBV19 and TRBJ2-2, with D possibly TRBD1 on 5 matching bases. Trimming removed 2 bases from V and 5 bases from J, with 6 bases in between. The CDR3 is made up of 13 amino acids. Germline CDR1 and CDR2: LNHDA and SQIVND (reference sequence). The CDR3 sequence is CASSIRGTGELFF. The CDR3 nucleotides read TGTGCCAGTAGTATAAGGGGAACCGGGGAGCTGTTTTTT.

This clonotype was seen repeatedly, ten times or more. The chain links TRBV6-2 or TRBV6-3 to TRBJ2-1, with D possibly TRBD2 on 6 matching bases. Trimming removed 6 bases from V and 4 bases from J, with 19 bases in between. The length of the CDR3 is 16 residues. The germline gives CDR1 MNHEY, CDR2 SVGEGT. The chain's CDR3 is CASSEFGGQLYNEQFF. In DNA form, the CDR3 reads TGTGCCAGCAGCGAGTTCGGAGGGCAGCTTTACAATGAGCAGTTCTTC.

This clonotype was counted a few times. The chain is built from TRBV27 and TRBJ1-1; perhaps TRBD1 as D (5 bases). Trimming shortened V by 3 bases and J by 6 bases, and 11 bases separated the two germline ends. The CDR3 loop spans 13 amino acids. Germline CDR1 and CDR2: MNHEY and SMNVEV (reference sequence). This chain's CDR3 is CASSFPLGPEAFF. The CDR3 nucleotides read TGTGCCAGCAGTTTTCCACTGGGGCCTGAAGCTTTCTTT.

This clonotype was observed a single time. The rearrangement uses TRBV29-1 and TRBJ2-1, with 7 bases fitting TRBD2. The CDR3 consists of 16 residues. Germline CDR1 SQVTM, CDR2 ANQGSEA. V trimming: 1 base; J trimming: 7 bases; junction bases outside the gene matches: 13. The CDR3 bases are TGCAGCGTTGAAGGGCCCGCGGGAGAGTTTATTAATGAGCAGTTCTTC. Translated, it gives CSVEGPAGEFINEQFF.

The genes are TRBV28 and TRBJ1-4; D remains ambiguous. Germline V CDR1 and CDR2: MDHEN, SYDVKM. The CDR3 has 16 amino acids. The germline V and J ends were trimmed by 3 bases and 3 bases, with 14 bases remaining between them. This chain's CDR3 is CASSFSYRMPNEKLFF. CDR3 DNA: TGTGCCAGCAGTTTTTCGTATAGGATGCCTAATGAAAAACTGTTTTTT. The full variable domain, with the rest looked up from reference TRBV28 and TRBJ1-4, is DVKVTQSSRYLVKRTGEKVFLECVQDMDHENMFWYRQDPGLGLRLIYFSYDVKMKEKGDIPEGYSVSREKKERFSLILESASTNQTSMYLCASSFSYRMPNEKLFFGSGTQLSVL.

This clonotype was counted ten times or more. The chain employs TRBV4-1 and TRBJ2-5, with a tentative D call TRBD1 (7 bases). Germline loops: CDR1 MGHRA, CDR2 YSYEKL. With 4 bases removed from V and 3 bases from J, the gap between germline ends came to 9 bases. This CDR3 spans 13 amino acids. CDR3 coding DNA: TGCGCCAGCAGCCCAGGGGGGAAAGAGACCCAGTACTTC. Amino acid sequence: CASSPGGKETQYF.

This clonotype was observed a handful of times. The chain uses TRBV12-3 or TRBV12-4 and TRBJ2-7, with 7 bases fitting TRBD2. V was pared by 3 bases and J by 4 bases, with 21 bases of the junction left unmatched. The CDR3 is 19 residues long. The CDR3 bases are TGTGCCAGCAGTTTCAGGCTAGCGGAGACCCAATGGGGCCAATACGAGCAGTACTTC. Translating it yields CASSFRLAETQWGQYEQYF.

The chain has TRBV12-3 or TRBV12-4 and TRBJ1-1; D ambiguous. The CDR3 extends over 13 amino acids. V was clipped by 7 bases and J by 5 bases, with 14 bases between them. DNA for the CDR3: TGTGCCAGCAAAAATGGGGATTTGACTGAAGCTTTCTTT. Its translation: CASKNGDLTEAFF.